This is a list of T cell receptor beta chains from one sample in a study of cytomegalovirus exposure and HLA in healthy donors. Clones were sequenced by immunoSEQ multiplex PCR, and TCRdb holds only the in-frame ones, with some missing. Here the sample spans 220,000 or so clones, roughly 83% being singletons. Source material: PBMCs. These receptors were taken from a woman under 30 in good health and CMV-seronegative. Each CDR3 is given with its conserved first and last residue. The D gene is left open where the match is weak. Rows may omit the clone size; those that give it use once, few, many or a size class.

clone size,D gene,V gene,J gene,CDR3 protein,CDR3 DNA
few,-,TRBV6-1,TRBJ1-2,CASSMWGYTF,TGTGCCAGCAGCATGTGGGGCTACACCTTC
-,-,TRBV27,TRBJ1-5,CASSPLAGRNQPQHF,TGTGCCAGCAGTCCCCTGGCAGGGCGGAATCAGCCCCAGCATTTT
-,TRBD1,TRBV6-5,TRBJ2-1,CASRTDRGAVNEQFF,TGTGCCAGCAGAACCGACAGGGGCGCAGTCAATGAGCAGTTCTTC
-,-,TRBV15,TRBJ2-1,CATSLGWRAPNNEQFF,TGTGCCACCAGCCTCGGTTGGCGGGCACCGAACAATGAGCAGTTCTTC
-,-,TRBV10-3,TRBJ2-7,CATLGQRPSYEQYF,TGTGCCACCCTCGGACAGCGACCTTCCTACGAGCAGTACTTC
-,-,TRBV9,TRBJ2-3,CASSAGTGTYTQYF,TGTGCCAGCAGCGCGGGGACCGGGACATATACGCAGTATTTT
-,-,TRBV19,TRBJ1-6,CASSMKPRGRVSPLHF,TGTGCCAGTAGTATGAAACCTCGCGGGCGGGTTTCACCCCTCCACTTT
-,TRBD2,TRBV5-1,TRBJ2-1,CASSRLAGGYNEQFF,TGCGCCAGCAGCCGCCTAGCGGGGGGGTACAATGAGCAGTTCTTC
-,-,TRBV7-9,TRBJ2-7,CASSVDGGLRSYEQYF,TGTGCCAGCAGCGTCGACGGGGGGCTGCGTTCCTACGAGCAGTACTTC
-,-,TRBV7-9,TRBJ2-7,CASSEAGPYEQYF,TGTGCCAGCAGCGAAGCGGGCCCCTACGAGCAGTACTTC
-,-,TRBV27,TRBJ2-2,CASSWKNTGELFF,TGTGCCAGCAGTTGGAAGAACACCGGGGAGCTGTTTTTT
-,TRBD2,TRBV18,TRBJ2-1,CASSPPGGLAGAEQFF,TGTGCCAGCTCACCACCGGGCGGGCTAGCGGGAGCTGAGCAGTTCTTC
-,-,TRBV6-1,TRBJ2-7,CASSEAGLSYEQYF,TGTGCCAGCAGTGAGGCGGGGCTAAGCTACGAGCAGTACTTC
-,TRBD2,TRBV10-3,TRBJ2-3,CATYPLTSARTDTQYF,TGTGCCACGTACCCCCTCACTAGCGCTCGCACAGATACGCAGTATTTT
-,-,TRBV7-6,TRBJ1-4,CASSLAGPGRKNEKLFF,TGTGCCAGCAGCTTAGCAGGACCGGGTCGAAAGAATGAAAAACTGTTTTTT
-,-,TRBV27,TRBJ1-1,CASSLRLRQGGTEAFF,TGTGCCAGCAGTTTACGCCTTCGGCAGGGCGGCACTGAAGCTTTCTTT
-,TRBD1,TRBV30,TRBJ1-4,CAWGSRTGGLVKLFF,TGTGCCTGGGGCTCCCGGACAGGGGGCCTAGTAAAACTGTTTTTT
once,-,TRBV5-1,TRBJ2-7,CASSFNSYEQYF,TGCGCCAGCAGCTTTAACTCCTACGAGCAGTACTTC
-,-,TRBV9,TRBJ2-3,CASSGRDTQYF,TGTGCCAGCAGTGGGAGAGATACGCAGTATTTT
-,TRBD2,TRBV7-8,TRBJ2-7,CASSLAHTRTSGQNEQYF,TGTGCCAGCAGCTTAGCGCATACGAGGACTAGCGGGCAAAACGAGCAGTACTTC
-,TRBD1,TRBV27,TRBJ2-2,CASSDDRVGTGELFF,TGTGCCAGCAGTGACGACAGGGTGGGCACCGGGGAGCTGTTTTTT
-,TRBD2,TRBV4-1,TRBJ2-2,CASSQDGSGGGGELFF,TGCGCCAGCAGCCAAGATGGTAGCGGGGGCGGCGGGGAGCTGTTTTTT
-,-,TRBV27,TRBJ2-2,CASSFLPRGTGELFF,TGTGCCAGCAGTTTCTTACCTAGGGGCACCGGGGAGCTGTTTTTT
-,-,TRBV6-5,TRBJ2-7,CASSRSGEQYF,TGTGCCAGCAGTCGGTCAGGCGAGCAGTACTTC
-,-,TRBV10-3,TRBJ1-1,CAIRPAPMNTEAFF,TGTGCCATCAGACCAGCCCCTATGAACACTGAAGCTTTCTTT
-,-,TRBV29-1,TRBJ2-7,CSAVGSYEQYF,TGCAGCGCCGTGGGGTCCTACGAGCAGTACTTC
few,-,TRBV2,TRBJ1-2,CASSSEGPFNYGYTF,TGTGCCAGCAGTTCAGAGGGACCGTTTAACTATGGCTACACCTTC
-,-,TRBV2,TRBJ2-2,CASSEEANTGELFF,TGTGCCAGCAGTGAGGAAGCGAACACCGGGGAGCTGTTTTTT
-,TRBD1,TRBV6-6,TRBJ1-5,CASSKGQGYSQPQHF,TGTGCCAGCAGCAAAGGACAGGGTTATTCTCAGCCCCAGCATTTT
-,-,TRBV9,TRBJ2-7,CASSVMAGAAYEQYF,TGTGCCAGCAGCGTAATGGCGGGGGCCGCCTACGAGCAGTACTTC
-,-,TRBV27,TRBJ2-7,CASSFPDPRYEQYF,TGTGCCAGCAGTTTCCCAGACCCCCGCTACGAGCAGTACTTC
-,TRBD1,TRBV28,TRBJ2-5,CASSSGGETQYF,TGTGCCAGCAGTTCAGGGGGAGAGACCCAGTACTTC
-,-,TRBV5-1,TRBJ2-7,CASKGQGSYEQYF,TGCGCCAGCAAAGGGCAGGGCTCCTACGAGCAGTACTTC
few,-,TRBV11-2,TRBJ1-2,CASSTRLGAGGYTF,TGTGCCAGCAGCACCCGCCTAGGGGCTGGCGGCTACACCTTC
few,-,TRBV9,TRBJ1-4,CASSPWKGNGEKLFF,TGTGCCAGCAGCCCCTGGAAGGGGAACGGGGAAAAACTGTTTTTT
-,-,TRBV30,TRBJ2-7,CAWGEAYEQYF,TGTGCCTGGGGGGAAGCCTACGAGCAGTACTTC
-,-,TRBV2,TRBJ2-7,CASSASPVPSTYEQYF,TGTGCCAGCAGTGCCAGCCCCGTTCCTTCAACCTACGAGCAGTACTTC
-,-,TRBV27,TRBJ2-3,CATRTVEGTDTQYF,TGTGCCACTCGGACAGTCGAGGGCACAGATACGCAGTATTTT